Listed below are T cell receptor beta chains from one sample, sequenced in a study of cytomegalovirus exposure and HLA in healthy donors. Only in-frame clones appear in the TCRdb table, and some are missing; sequencing was by immunoSEQ multiplex PCR. The table lists about 160,000 clones, 85% of them singletons. Input material: PBMCs. The receptors stem from a boy younger than 10 in good health and CMV-seronegative. Both conserved end residues are part of each CDR3. Fields, in order: clone size, V gene, J gene, D gene, CDR3 length, CDR3 protein, CDR3 DNA. A D gene is named only where the DNA matches it firmly. Clone size is stated in some rows and not others, as once, few, many or a class when expanded.

clone_size: -
v_call: TRBV6-1
j_call: TRBJ2-7
d_call: TRBD1
cdr3_length: 15
cdr3_aa: CASSTPVDREYEQYF
cdr3_nt: TGTGCCAGCAGTACGCCGGTGGACAGGGAGTACGAGCAGTACTTC

clone_size: -
v_call: TRBV2
j_call: TRBJ2-1
d_call: -
cdr3_length: 10
cdr3_aa: CASYTYEQFF
cdr3_nt: TGTGCCAGCTATACATATGAGCAGTTCTTC

clone_size: once
v_call: TRBV15
j_call: TRBJ1-1
d_call: -
cdr3_length: 16
cdr3_aa: CATSSLDGGMITEAFF
cdr3_nt: TGTGCCACCAGCTCCCTAGACGGGGGGATGATCACTGAAGCTTTCTTT

clone_size: -
v_call: TRBV6-5
j_call: TRBJ1-4
d_call: -
cdr3_length: 15
cdr3_aa: CASSYLTGANEKLFF
cdr3_nt: TGTGCCAGCAGTTACCTGACAGGTGCAAATGAAAAACTGTTTTTT

clone_size: -
v_call: TRBV10-3
j_call: TRBJ2-2
d_call: -
cdr3_length: 12
cdr3_aa: CAISGTTGELFF
cdr3_nt: TGTGCCATCAGTGGTACTACCGGGGAGCTGTTTTTT

clone_size: -
v_call: TRBV2
j_call: TRBJ2-7
d_call: -
cdr3_length: 10
cdr3_aa: CASGRQQSYF
cdr3_nt: TGTGCCAGCGGCCGACAGCAATCCTACTTC

clone_size: -
v_call: TRBV27
j_call: TRBJ1-5
d_call: -
cdr3_length: 13
cdr3_aa: CASSRYSNQLQHF
cdr3_nt: TGTGCCAGCAGTCGATATAGCAATCAGCTCCAGCATTTT

clone_size: -
v_call: TRBV27
j_call: TRBJ2-1
d_call: -
cdr3_length: 12
cdr3_aa: CASSYQGLEQFF
cdr3_nt: TGTGCCAGCAGTTATCAGGGCCTTGAGCAGTTCTTC

clone_size: -
v_call: TRBV28
j_call: TRBJ1-5
d_call: -
cdr3_length: 14
cdr3_aa: CASRRAKSVGAQHF
cdr3_nt: TGTGCCAGCAGACGCGCGAAGTCAGTAGGGGCCCAGCATTTT

clone_size: once
v_call: TRBV5-4
j_call: TRBJ1-2
d_call: -
cdr3_length: 12
cdr3_aa: CAIEGAYYGYTF
cdr3_nt: TGTGCCATCGAAGGGGCCTACTATGGCTACACCTTC

clone_size: -
v_call: TRBV10-3
j_call: TRBJ2-5
d_call: TRBD2
cdr3_length: 15
cdr3_aa: CAISPGTSAGETQYF
cdr3_nt: TGTGCCATCAGCCCCGGGACTAGCGCGGGAGAGACCCAGTACTTC

clone_size: -
v_call: TRBV25-1
j_call: TRBJ1-2
d_call: TRBD1
cdr3_length: 13
cdr3_aa: CASSLTGAGGYTF
cdr3_nt: TGTGCCAGCAGCTTGACAGGGGCGGGGGGCTACACCTTC

clone_size: -
v_call: TRBV28
j_call: TRBJ1-2
d_call: TRBD1
cdr3_length: 14
cdr3_aa: CASSSADRFYGYTF
cdr3_nt: TGTGCCAGCAGTTCGGCGGACAGGTTCTATGGCTATACCTTC

clone_size: -
v_call: TRBV13
j_call: TRBJ1-6
d_call: -
cdr3_length: 23
cdr3_aa: CASSFSSGTTKPGGSSYNSPLHF
cdr3_nt: TGTGCCAGCAGCTTCTCCTCCGGGACAACTAAGCCGGGGGGAAGCTCCTATAATTCACCCCTCCACTTT

clone_size: once
v_call: TRBV6-1
j_call: TRBJ1-3
d_call: -
cdr3_length: 13
cdr3_aa: CASNRAAGNTIYF
cdr3_nt: TGTGCCAGCAACAGGGCGGCTGGAAACACCATATATTTT

clone_size: -
v_call: TRBV4-1
j_call: TRBJ2-7
d_call: -
cdr3_length: 14
cdr3_aa: CASSPRRTAGEQYF
cdr3_nt: TGCGCCAGCAGCCCCCGGCGGACAGCCGGCGAGCAGTACTTC

clone_size: -
v_call: TRBV5-6
j_call: TRBJ2-1
d_call: -
cdr3_length: 15
cdr3_aa: CASSPPQGSYNEQFF
cdr3_nt: TGTGCCAGCAGCCCCCCACAGGGTTCCTACAATGAGCAGTTCTTC

clone_size: -
v_call: TRBV5-1
j_call: TRBJ2-2
d_call: -
cdr3_length: 15
cdr3_aa: CASSSPWTASGELFF
cdr3_nt: TGCGCCAGCAGCTCACCGTGGACAGCGTCCGGGGAGCTGTTTTTT

clone_size: -
v_call: TRBV6-5
j_call: TRBJ1-5
d_call: -
cdr3_length: 16
cdr3_aa: CASSSTRVYSNQPQHF
cdr3_nt: TGTGCCAGCAGTTCAACGAGGGTTTATAGCAATCAGCCCCAGCATTTT

clone_size: -
v_call: TRBV5-6
j_call: TRBJ2-1
d_call: -
cdr3_length: 17
cdr3_aa: CASSLALAASSYNEQFF
cdr3_nt: TGTGCCAGCAGCTTGGCGTTAGCGGCTAGCTCCTACAATGAGCAGTTCTTC

clone_size: -
v_call: TRBV6-6
j_call: TRBJ1-2
d_call: TRBD1
cdr3_length: 15
cdr3_aa: CASSYSRGTSYGYTF
cdr3_nt: TGTGCCAGCAGTTACTCCAGGGGGACATCCTATGGCTACACCTTC

clone_size: few
v_call: TRBV6-1
j_call: TRBJ2-1
d_call: TRBD2
cdr3_length: 14
cdr3_aa: CASRLAGNFNEQFF
cdr3_nt: TGTGCCAGCAGGCTAGCGGGGAATTTCAATGAGCAGTTCTTC

clone_size: -
v_call: TRBV5-6
j_call: TRBJ1-3
d_call: -
cdr3_length: 15
cdr3_aa: CASSLSRGPGNTIYF
cdr3_nt: TGTGCCAGCAGCTTGTCCAGGGGTCCTGGAAACACCATATATTTT

clone_size: few
v_call: TRBV29-1
j_call: TRBJ2-1
d_call: -
cdr3_length: 14
cdr3_aa: CSVVNPVSYNEQFF
cdr3_nt: TGCAGCGTTGTAAACCCGGTCTCCTACAATGAGCAGTTCTTC